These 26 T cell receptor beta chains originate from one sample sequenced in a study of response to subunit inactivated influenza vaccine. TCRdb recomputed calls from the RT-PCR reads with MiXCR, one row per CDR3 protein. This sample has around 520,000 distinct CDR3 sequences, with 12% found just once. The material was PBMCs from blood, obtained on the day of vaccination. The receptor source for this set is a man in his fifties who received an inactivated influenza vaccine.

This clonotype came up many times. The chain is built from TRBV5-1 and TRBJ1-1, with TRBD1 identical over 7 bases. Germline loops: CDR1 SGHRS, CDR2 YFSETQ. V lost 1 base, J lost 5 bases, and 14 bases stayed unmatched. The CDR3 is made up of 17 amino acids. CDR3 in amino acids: CASSLTLDRKRGTEAFF. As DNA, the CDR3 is TGCGCCAGCAGCTTGACTTTGGACAGGAAAAGGGGGACTGAAGCTTTCTTT.

The CDR3 DNA sequence: TGTGCCAGCAGAGGGTTCGGACAAGAGACCCAGTACTTC. Its protein product is CASRGFGQETQYF. This sequence joins TRBV7-2 and TRBJ2-5, with D unresolved. The CDR3 is made up of 13 amino acids. Between the trimmed V and J ends, which lost 6 bases and 2 bases, there was a span of 10 bases. Germline values: CDR1 SGHTA, CDR2 FQGNSA. Full variable domain (rest looked up from reference TRBV7-2 and TRBJ2-5): GAGVSQSPSNKVTEKGKDVELRCDPISGHTALYWYRQSLGQGLEFLIYFQGNSAPDKSGLPSDRFSAERTGGSVSTLTIQRTQQEDSAVYLCASRGFGQETQYFGPGTRLLVL.

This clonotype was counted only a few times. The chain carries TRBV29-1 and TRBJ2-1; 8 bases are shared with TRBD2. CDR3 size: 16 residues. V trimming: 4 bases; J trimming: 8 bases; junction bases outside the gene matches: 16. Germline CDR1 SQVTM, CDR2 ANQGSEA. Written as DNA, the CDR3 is TGCAGCGTTGTGCCGAGGCCCGGGGGGGCCGGGCATGAGCAGTTCTTC. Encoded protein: CSVVPRPGGAGHEQFF.

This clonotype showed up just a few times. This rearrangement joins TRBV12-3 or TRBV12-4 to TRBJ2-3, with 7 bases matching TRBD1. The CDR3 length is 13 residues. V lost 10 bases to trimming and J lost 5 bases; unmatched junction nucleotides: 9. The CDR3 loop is CANRKGGEDTQYF. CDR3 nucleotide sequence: TGTGCCAACCGAAAAGGGGGCGAAGATACGCAGTATTTT.

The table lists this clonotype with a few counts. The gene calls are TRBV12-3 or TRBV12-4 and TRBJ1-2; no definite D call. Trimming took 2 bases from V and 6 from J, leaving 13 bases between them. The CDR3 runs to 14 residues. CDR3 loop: CASSLYAPTDGYTF. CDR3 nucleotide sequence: TGTGCCAGCAGTTTATACGCCCCGACGGATGGCTACACCTTC.

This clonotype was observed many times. CDR3: CASSSGTGAYNEQFF. The CDR3 DNA follows: TGTGCCAGCAGCTCCGGGACAGGGGCCTACAATGAGCAGTTCTTC. This chain uses TRBV6-1 with TRBJ2-1; TRBD1 matches 10 bases. This CDR3 is built from 15 residues. V was clipped by 6 bases and J by 2 bases; unmatched bases: 4. The V gene's germline CDR1 is MNHNS and CDR2 SASEGT.

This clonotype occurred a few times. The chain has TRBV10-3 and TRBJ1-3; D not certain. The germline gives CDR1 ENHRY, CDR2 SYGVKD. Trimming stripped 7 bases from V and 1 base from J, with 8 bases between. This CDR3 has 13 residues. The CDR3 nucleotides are TGTGCCATCACCCGGGCGTCTGGAAACACCATATATTTT. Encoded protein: CAITRASGNTIYF.

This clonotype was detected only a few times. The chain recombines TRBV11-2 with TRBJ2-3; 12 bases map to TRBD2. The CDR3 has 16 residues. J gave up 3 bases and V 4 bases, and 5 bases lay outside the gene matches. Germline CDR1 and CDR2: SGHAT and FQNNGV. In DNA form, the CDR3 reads TGTGCCAGCAGCTACGATGGACTAGCGGGGACAGATACGCAGTATTTT. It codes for CASSYDGLAGTDTQYF.

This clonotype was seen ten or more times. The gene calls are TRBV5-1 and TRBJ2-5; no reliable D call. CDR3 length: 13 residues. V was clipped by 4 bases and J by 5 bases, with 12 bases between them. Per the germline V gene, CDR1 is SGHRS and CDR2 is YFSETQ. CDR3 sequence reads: CASSPSQSETQYF. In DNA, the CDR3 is TGCGCCAGCAGCCCAAGCCAGAGTGAGACCCAGTACTTC.

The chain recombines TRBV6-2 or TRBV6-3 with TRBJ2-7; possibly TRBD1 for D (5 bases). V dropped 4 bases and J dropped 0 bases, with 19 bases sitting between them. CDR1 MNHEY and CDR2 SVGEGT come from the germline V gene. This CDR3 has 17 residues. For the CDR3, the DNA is TGTGCCAGCAGTTTACTCGGGCACAGGCCCTTCTCCTACGAGCAGTACTTC. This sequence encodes CASSLLGHRPFSYEQYF.

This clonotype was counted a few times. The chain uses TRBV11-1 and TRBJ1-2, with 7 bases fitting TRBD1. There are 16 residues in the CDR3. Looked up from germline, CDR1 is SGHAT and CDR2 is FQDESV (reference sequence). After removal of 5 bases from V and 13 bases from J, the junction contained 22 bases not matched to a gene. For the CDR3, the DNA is TGTGCCAGCAGCGCCCCCATTTTTCGTGGGACAGCCAGAACCACCTTC. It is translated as CASSAPIFRGTARTTF.

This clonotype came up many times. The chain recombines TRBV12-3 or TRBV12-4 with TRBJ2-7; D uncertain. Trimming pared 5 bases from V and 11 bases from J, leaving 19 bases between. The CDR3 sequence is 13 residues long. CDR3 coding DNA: TGTGCCAGCAGTCCACCCTGGGGAACCCCGGAGTACTTC. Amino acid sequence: CASSPPWGTPEYF.

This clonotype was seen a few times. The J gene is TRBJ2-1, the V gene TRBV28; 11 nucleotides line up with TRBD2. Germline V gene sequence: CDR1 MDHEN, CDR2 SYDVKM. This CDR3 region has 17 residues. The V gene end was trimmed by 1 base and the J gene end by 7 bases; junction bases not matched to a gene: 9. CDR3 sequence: CASSLYTSGSPINEQFF. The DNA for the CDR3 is TGTGCCAGCAGTTTATATACTAGCGGGAGCCCGATTAATGAGCAGTTCTTC.

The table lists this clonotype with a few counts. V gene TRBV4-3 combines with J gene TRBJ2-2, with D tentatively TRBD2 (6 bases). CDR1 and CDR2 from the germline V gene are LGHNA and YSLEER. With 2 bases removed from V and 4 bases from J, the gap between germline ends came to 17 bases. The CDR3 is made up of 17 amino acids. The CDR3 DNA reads TGCGCCAGCAGCCAAAATCCTAGCGTGGTGGCCACCGGGGAGCTGTTTTTT. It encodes CASSQNPSVVATGELFF.

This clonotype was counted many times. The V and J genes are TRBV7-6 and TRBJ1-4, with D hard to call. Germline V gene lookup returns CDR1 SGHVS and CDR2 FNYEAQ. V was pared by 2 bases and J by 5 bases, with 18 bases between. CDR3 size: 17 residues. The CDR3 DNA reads TGTGCCAGCAGCTTATTGTCACGGGCAGCCAAGAATGAAAAACTGTTTTTT. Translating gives CASSLLSRAAKNEKLFF.

The CDR3 protein is CASSLGVRVRQTQYF. The CDR3 DNA follows: TGTGCCAGCAGCTTAGGGGTCAGGGTGCGGCAGACCCAGTACTTC. J is TRBJ2-5 and V is TRBV7-2; a possible D gene is TRBD1 (5 bases). Germline V gene data show CDR1 as SGHTA and CDR2 as FQGNSA. V was pared by 1 base and J by 6 bases, with 15 bases between. The CDR3 extends over 15 amino acids.

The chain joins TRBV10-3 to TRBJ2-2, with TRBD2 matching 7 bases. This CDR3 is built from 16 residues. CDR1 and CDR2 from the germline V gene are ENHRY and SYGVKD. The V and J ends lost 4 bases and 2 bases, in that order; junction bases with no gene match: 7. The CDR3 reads CAISVLTGGNTGELFF. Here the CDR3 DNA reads TGTGCCATCAGTGTCCTAACGGGGGGAAACACCGGGGAGCTGTTTTTT.

In nucleotides, the CDR3 is TGCAGTGCTATTAGGATAAGCGGCTGGGACAATGAGCAGTTCTTC. Translating it yields CSAIRISGWDNEQFF. The chain uses TRBV20-1 and TRBJ2-1; D is perhaps TRBD2 (5 bases). V was pared by 4 bases and J by 5 bases, with 18 bases between. CDR1 DFQATT and CDR2 SNEGSKA come from the germline V gene (reference sequence). The length of the CDR3 is 15 residues.

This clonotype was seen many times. The CDR3 sequence: CASSQEKGSPLHF. The CDR3 DNA reads as TGTGCCAGCAGCCAAGAAAAGGGTTCACCCCTCCACTTT. This sequence joins TRBV4-2 and TRBJ1-6, with D uncertain. Germline V gene sequence: CDR1 LGHNA, CDR2 YNFKEQ. The CDR3 contains 13 residues. V was shortened by 0 bases and J by 9 bases, with 6 bases between the two germline ends.

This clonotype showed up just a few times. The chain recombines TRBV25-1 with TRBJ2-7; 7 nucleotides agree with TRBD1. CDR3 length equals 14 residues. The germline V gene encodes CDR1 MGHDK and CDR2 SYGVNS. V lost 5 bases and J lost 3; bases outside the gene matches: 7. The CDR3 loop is CASSSDRSFYEQYF. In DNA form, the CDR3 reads TGTGCCAGCAGTTCGGACAGGAGTTTCTACGAGCAGTACTTC.

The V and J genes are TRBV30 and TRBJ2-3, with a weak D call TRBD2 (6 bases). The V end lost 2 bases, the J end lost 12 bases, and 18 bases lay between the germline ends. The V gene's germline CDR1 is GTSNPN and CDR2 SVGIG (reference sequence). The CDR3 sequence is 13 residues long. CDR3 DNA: TGTGCCTGGAGTCTGGAGATTAGCGGACCACAGTATTTT. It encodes CAWSLEISGPQYF.

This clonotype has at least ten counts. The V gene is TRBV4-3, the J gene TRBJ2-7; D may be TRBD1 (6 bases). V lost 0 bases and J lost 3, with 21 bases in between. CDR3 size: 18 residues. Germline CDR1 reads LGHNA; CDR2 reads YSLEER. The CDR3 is CASSQETPRAGAYYEQYF. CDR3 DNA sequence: TGCGCCAGCAGCCAAGAAACCCCTCGCGCAGGGGCATACTACGAGCAGTACTTC.

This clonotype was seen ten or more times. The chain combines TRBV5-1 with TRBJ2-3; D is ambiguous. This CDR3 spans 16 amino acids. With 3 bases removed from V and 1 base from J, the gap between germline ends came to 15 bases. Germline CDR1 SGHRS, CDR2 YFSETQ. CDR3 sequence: CASSSSQSRGTDTQYF. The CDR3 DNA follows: TGCGCCAGCAGCTCCTCACAGTCTAGGGGCACAGATACGCAGTATTTT.

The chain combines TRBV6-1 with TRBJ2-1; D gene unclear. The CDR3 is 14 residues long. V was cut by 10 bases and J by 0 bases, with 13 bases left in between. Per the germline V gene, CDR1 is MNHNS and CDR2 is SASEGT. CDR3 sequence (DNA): TGTGCCACCAAACCAGAGAGCTCCTACAATGAGCAGTTCTTC. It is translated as CATKPESSYNEQFF.

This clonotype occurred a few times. This chain's CDR3 is CASSAREPNTGELFF. The CDR3 DNA reads as TGCGCCAGCAGTGCCAGGGAGCCGAACACCGGGGAGCTGTTTTTT. The chain joins TRBV10-1 to TRBJ2-2, with D perhaps matching TRBD1 or TRBD2 (5 bases each). The ends were cut back, 4 bases at V and 0 bases at J, with 9 bases in the middle. Per the germline V gene, CDR1 is WNHNN and CDR2 is SYGVQD (reference sequence). The CDR3 sequence is 15 residues long.

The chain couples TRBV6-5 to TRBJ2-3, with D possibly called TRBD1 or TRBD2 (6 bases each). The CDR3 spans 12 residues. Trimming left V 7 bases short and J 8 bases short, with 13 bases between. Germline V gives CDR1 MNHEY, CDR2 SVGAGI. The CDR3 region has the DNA TGTGCCAGCAACCTACAGGGAGGTACGCAGTATTTT. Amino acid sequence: CASNLQGGTQYF.